These 5 T cell receptor beta chains originate from one sample sequenced in a study of T cell repertoires in aging, cancer and after chemotherapy. TCR beta rearrangements were amplified from peripheral blood genomic DNA. Rearranged V-D-J TRB sequences were amplified with a mixed TRB-A/B primer pool. TCRdb independently ran MiXCR on the multiplex PCR reads; one entry per CDR3 protein. The repertoire includes about 11,000 distinct CDR3 sequences, less than 35% of them detected once, and approximately 19% sits in the top ten. The sequencing sample was made of blood. These receptors came from a human donor in good health. The donor label of this sample is uncertain.

This clonotype has only a few counts. The V gene is TRBV6-6, the J gene TRBJ1-2; D may be TRBD1 (5 bases). The CDR3 covers 16 residues. Germline V gene lookup returns CDR1 MNHNY and CDR2 SVGAGI (reference sequence). V was clipped by 4 bases and J by 1 base, with 16 bases between them. The DNA for the CDR3 is TGTGCCAGCAGTTTGGGCAGGGTAGGTTATAACTATGGCTACACCTTC. The encoded protein is CASSLGRVGYNYGYTF.

This chain links TRBV7-2 with TRBJ2-1; D perhaps matches TRBD1 (6 bases). CDR3 length: 15 residues. Trimming took off 0 bases at V and 2 bases at J, with 8 bases between the two ends. The germline gives CDR1 SGHTA, CDR2 FQGNSA. CDR3 DNA: TGTGCCAGCAGCTTAGCAGGGGGAGCCTACAATGAGCAGTTCTTC. Amino acid sequence: CASSLAGGAYNEQFF.

This clonotype is labeled as medium-sized. The chain employs TRBV11-1 and TRBJ2-7; D is possibly TRBD1 (5 bases). The CDR3 has 14 amino acids. Germline lookup yields CDR1 SGHAT and CDR2 FQDESV (reference sequence). Trimming removed 1 base from V and 4 bases from J, with 11 bases in between. CDR3 nucleotide sequence: TGTGCCAGCAGCTTAGGGACACGATTTTACGAGCAGTACTTC. As protein: CASSLGTRFYEQYF.

In its sample, this clonotype was seen a few times. The chain employs TRBV27 and TRBJ1-6; D is uncertain. Germline-derived CDR1 and CDR2 are MNHEY and SMNVEV (reference sequence). There are 16 residues in the CDR3. V gave up 2 bases and J gave up 0 bases, with 8 bases separating them. CDR3 loop: CASSLLFSSYNSPLHF. The CDR3 DNA is TGTGCCAGCAGTTTACTTTTCAGCTCCTATAATTCACCCCTCCACTTT.

V and J are TRBV6-5 and TRBJ1-1; D gene uncertain. Germline V gives CDR1 MNHEY, CDR2 SVGAGI. There are 13 residues in the CDR3. The V and J ends lost 10 bases and 0 bases respectively, with 12 bases between them. CDR3 loop: CAKHRAMNTEAFF. The CDR3 nucleotides read TGTGCCAAGCACAGAGCTATGAACACTGAAGCTTTCTTT.